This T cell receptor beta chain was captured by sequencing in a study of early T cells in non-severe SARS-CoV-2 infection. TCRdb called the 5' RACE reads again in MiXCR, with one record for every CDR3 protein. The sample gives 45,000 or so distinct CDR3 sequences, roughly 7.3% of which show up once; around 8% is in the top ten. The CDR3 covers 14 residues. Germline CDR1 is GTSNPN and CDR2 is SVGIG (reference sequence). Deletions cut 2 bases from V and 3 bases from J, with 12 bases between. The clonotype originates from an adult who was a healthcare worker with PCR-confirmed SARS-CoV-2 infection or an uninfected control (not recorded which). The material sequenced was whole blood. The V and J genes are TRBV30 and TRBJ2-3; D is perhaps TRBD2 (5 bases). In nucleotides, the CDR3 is TGTGCCTGGAGTTTGGAGCGGAAAACAGATACGCAGTATTTT. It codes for CAWSLERKTDTQYF.